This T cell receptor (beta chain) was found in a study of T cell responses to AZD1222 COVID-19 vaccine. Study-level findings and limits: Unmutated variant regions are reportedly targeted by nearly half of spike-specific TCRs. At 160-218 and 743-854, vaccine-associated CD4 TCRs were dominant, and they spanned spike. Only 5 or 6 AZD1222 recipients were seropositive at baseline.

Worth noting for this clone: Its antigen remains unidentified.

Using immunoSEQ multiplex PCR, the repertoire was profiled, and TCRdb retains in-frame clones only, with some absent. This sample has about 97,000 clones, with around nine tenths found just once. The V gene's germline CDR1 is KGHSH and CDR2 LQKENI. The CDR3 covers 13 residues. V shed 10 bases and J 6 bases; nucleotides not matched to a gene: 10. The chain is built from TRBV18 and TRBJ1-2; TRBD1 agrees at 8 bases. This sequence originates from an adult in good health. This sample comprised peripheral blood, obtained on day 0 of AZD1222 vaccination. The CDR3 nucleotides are TGTGCCACTACCCTTATACAGGGGGATGGCTACACCTTC. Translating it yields CATTLIQGDGYTF.